The next 10 T cell receptor beta chains were all read from a single sample in a study. TCRdb reanalysed the RT-PCR reads using MiXCR and keeps one entry per CDR3 protein. There are hundreds of thousands of distinct CDR3 sequences in the sample; 14% occur only once, and about 3.6% lies in the top ten. Sequencing was carried out using memory CD4+ T cells from blood. These receptors were collected from a female donor in good health, serving as a healthy control.

Only a few counts were recorded for this clonotype. The chain joins TRBV5-8 to TRBJ2-1; a possible D gene is TRBD1 (6 bases). Trimming pared 0 bases from V and 9 bases from J, leaving 10 bases between. Looked up from germline, CDR1 is SGHTS and CDR2 is YDEGEE. The CDR3 has 13 amino acids. CDR3 nucleotides: TGTGCCAGCAGCTTGGACAGGGAGTCTGAGCAGTTCTTC. Translation: CASSLDRESEQFF.

The chain uses TRBV3-1 and TRBJ1-1; D is undetermined. V dropped 1 base and J dropped 5 bases, with 8 bases sitting between them. The germline gives CDR1 LGHDT, CDR2 YNNKEL (reference sequence). This CDR3 spans 13 amino acids. The CDR3 DNA reads as TGTGCCAGCAGCCAAGTACGGCGGACTGAAGCTTTCTTT. This encodes CASSQVRRTEAFF.

V usage is TRBV18 and J usage is TRBJ1-4; D is undetermined. Germline CDR1 and CDR2: KGHSH and LQKENI. Trimming cost V 1 base and J 0 bases, with 9 bases left between them. This CDR3 has 16 residues. The CDR3 region is CASSPQGITTNEKLFF. In DNA, the CDR3 is TGTGCCAGCTCACCACAGGGTATAACAACTAATGAAAAACTGTTTTTT.

This clonotype showed up many times. At one end the junction does not follow the germline gene, possibly because of a read error. The J gene is TRBJ2-1, the V gene TRBV12-3 or TRBV12-4; D not resolved. The CDR3 is made up of 13 amino acids. The CDR3 DNA is TGTGCCAGCCGAGAACAATACCGCACTTACGGCGCTTTC. Translation gives CASREQYRTYGAF.

The V call is TRBV6-1, the J call TRBJ2-1; perhaps TRBD1 as D (6 bases). This CDR3 is 15 amino acids long. The germline CDR1 and CDR2 sequences are MNHNS and SASEGT. V was clipped by 2 bases and J by 12 bases, with 20 bases between them. Here the CDR3 reads CASSESRLEGGRQFF. For the CDR3, the DNA is TGTGCCAGCAGTGAATCGCGCCTAGAAGGGGGTAGGCAGTTCTTC.

The rearrangement joins TRBV9 to TRBJ1-2; D gene unclear. The CDR3 consists of 17 residues. The V end lost 4 bases, the J end lost 0 bases, and 19 bases lay between the germline ends. Germline V gene data show CDR1 as SGDLS and CDR2 as YYNGEE. This chain's CDR3 is CASSSQWPATANYGYTF. The DNA of the CDR3 is TGTGCCAGCAGCTCGCAGTGGCCCGCCACGGCTAACTATGGCTACACCTTC.

This clonotype showed up many times. This sequence joins TRBV20-1 and TRBJ2-5, with D possibly TRBD1 on 5 matching bases. The CDR3 covers 11 residues. V lost 4 bases and J 5 bases, leaving 8 bases between the germline ends. In germline, CDR1 is DFQATT, CDR2 SNEGSKA (reference sequence). The CDR3 loop is CSAIQGETQYF. The CDR3 coding sequence is TGCAGTGCTATCCAGGGCGAGACCCAGTACTTC.

This clonotype was picked up many times. The rearrangement joins TRBV3-1 to TRBJ2-7; D not resolved. Trimming pared 1 base from V and 8 bases from J, leaving 12 bases between. Germline CDR1 is LGHDT and CDR2 is YNNKEL (reference sequence). The CDR3 has 13 amino acids. Written as DNA, the CDR3 is TGTGCCAGCAGCCAAGCCCTCGATAGGCAGCAGTACTTC. This codes for CASSQALDRQQYF.

In its sample, this clonotype was seen many times. The chain joins TRBV12-3 or TRBV12-4 to TRBJ1-5; tentatively, D is TRBD1 (5 bases). This CDR3 comprises 13 residues. Trimming removed 2 bases from V and 10 bases from J, with 12 bases in between. The DNA of the CDR3 is TGTGCCAGCAGTTTATCCAGGGATCGACCCCAGCATTTT. Residues: CASSLSRDRPQHF.

The CDR3 region is CASSVRQGSTDTQYF. The CDR3 nucleotides read TGTGCCAGCAGCGTCCGACAGGGTAGCACAGATACGCAGTATTTT. The V call is TRBV9, the J call TRBJ2-3; the match to TRBD1 covers 7 bases. The ends lost 2 bases at V and 0 bases at J; junction bases unmatched: 3. The CDR3 has 15 amino acids. Germline CDR1 and CDR2: SGDLS and YYNGEE.